This passage covers 8 T cell receptor beta chains from one sample sequenced in a study of identical twins. TCRdb used MiXCR to reprocess the 5' RACE reads, holding one entry per CDR3 protein. The sample holds 1.5 million to 2 million distinct CDR3 sequences; 32% are singletons and the top ten take around 0.25%. Sequencing input: cord blood. Receptor source: a newborn girl in good health.

The J gene is TRBJ2-2, the V gene TRBV15; D call uncertain. Germline V gene data show CDR1 as LNHNV and CDR2 as YYDKDF (reference sequence). There are 13 residues in the CDR3. V was clipped by 1 base and J by 3 bases, with 3 bases between them. The CDR3 DNA reads TGTGCCACCAGCAGAGGACACACCGGGGAGCTGTTTTTT. As protein: CATSRGHTGELFF. Together with reference TRBV15 and TRBJ2-2, the CDR3 gives the full variable domain: DAMVIQNPRYQVTQFGKPVTLSCSQTLNHNVMYWYQQKSSQAPKLLFHYYDKDFNNEADTPDNFQSRRPNTSFCFLDIRSPGLGDTAMYLCATSRGHTGELFFGEGSRLTVL.

This clonotype was seen a handful of times. The chain is built from TRBV20-1 and TRBJ2-7; D gene uncertain. Trimming removed 0 bases at V and 1 base at J, with 19 bases between. This CDR3 contains 17 residues. CDR1 is DFQATT and CDR2 is SNEGSKA in the germline V gene (reference sequence). The CDR3 coding sequence is TGCAGTGCTAGAGACATCCGGCAGGCGTTTGGGTCCTACGAGCAGTACTTC. This sequence encodes CSARDIRQAFGSYEQYF.

This clonotype came up a few times. The genes are TRBV7-9 and TRBJ2-3, with TRBD2 matching 15 bases. J lost 2 bases, V lost 5 bases, and 8 bases had no gene match. The CDR3 has 18 residues. Germline V gene lookup returns CDR1 SEHNR and CDR2 FQNEAQ (reference sequence). The CDR3 reads CASSPGLAGGLFTDTQYF. DNA for the CDR3: TGTGCCAGCAGCCCGGGACTAGCGGGGGGCCTTTTCACAGATACGCAGTATTTT.

This clonotype was seen at least ten times. The genes are TRBV28 and TRBJ2-7, with TRBD2 identical over 12 bases. Germline V CDR1 and CDR2: MDHEN, SYDVKM. The CDR3 runs to 14 residues. V lost 5 bases and J lost 3; bases outside the gene matches: 2. CDR3 sequence: CASSTGLAGYEQYF. CDR3 DNA sequence: TGTGCCAGCAGTACGGGACTAGCGGGCTACGAGCAGTACTTC.

This clonotype was picked up a small number of times. The chain couples TRBV3-1 to TRBJ1-1, with 10 bases lining up with TRBD1. CDR3 length: 15 residues. V shed 6 bases and J 4 bases; nucleotides not matched to a gene: 8. From germline, CDR1 is LGHDT and CDR2 YNNKEL (reference sequence). The CDR3 nucleotides are TGTGCCAGCAGGCTGACAGGGGGCCGGGGCACTGAAGCTTTCTTT. This translates into CASRLTGGRGTEAFF.

This clonotype was detected a few times. V usage is TRBV2 and J usage is TRBJ2-3; D unresolved. V was trimmed by 3 bases and J by 0 bases, leaving 13 bases between them. The CDR3 has 16 amino acids. Germline CDR1 reads SNHLY; CDR2 reads FYNNEI. The CDR3 region has the DNA TGTGCCAGCAGTGACCGGAACTTTGCTAGCACAGATACGCAGTATTTT. Amino acids: CASSDRNFASTDTQYF.

Turning to this clonotype: The missing conserved phenylalanine or tryptophan at the end of this CDR3 makes a read error likely. The rearrangement links TRBV3-1 to TRBJ1-1; D gene unclear. The germline CDR1 and CDR2 sequences are LGHDT and YNNKEL (reference sequence). The CDR3 consists of 14 residues. The V gene lost 1 base and the J gene lost 5 bases, with 11 bases spanning the gap. CDR3: CASSQVAGGTEAFL. CDR3 in DNA: TGTGCCAGCAGCCAAGTTGCGGGAGGGACTGAAGCTTTCCTT.

The V call is TRBV20-1, the J call TRBJ2-7; D may be TRBD1 or TRBD2 (6 bases each). Trimming took 0 bases from V and 5 from J, leaving 17 bases between them. Per germline, CDR1 DFQATT and CDR2 SNEGSKA (reference sequence). The CDR3 sequence is 15 residues long. The CDR3 is CSARDLRGVENEQYF. The CDR3 DNA sequence: TGCAGTGCTAGAGATTTGAGGGGGGTCGAGAACGAGCAGTACTTC.